The clone carrying this TCR beta chain was counted ten times or more. Its antigen is unknown. One entry per CDR3 protein results from TCRdb running MiXCR on the reads. The table includes about 98,000 distinct CDR3 sequences, more than 15% detected once. These data come from a study of T cell repertoires in cytomegalovirus infection. Study as a whole: Shared public TCR beta signatures pointed to both CMV infection and a matching HLA type. Study observations and caveats: Individuals carrying CMV plus the relevant HLA were identified by cumulative frequency of public TCR beta families. HLA-C-restricted TCR beta clonotypes specific for CMV led the ex vivo response.

The sequenced sample was PBMCs. This TCR was recovered from a human donor in good health (CMV status not recorded). Some clones in this sample may be carry-over from other donors' samples.

CDR3 sequence reads: CSASKGGADRGNEQFF. DNA of the CDR3: TGCAGTGCTAGTAAGGGGGGGGCCGATCGGGGGAATGAGCAGTTCTTC. This chain connects TRBV20-1 to TRBJ2-1, with D possibly matching TRBD2 (7 bases). The germline V gene has CDR1 DFQATT and CDR2 SNEGSKA (reference sequence). V lost 3 bases and J lost 7, with 22 bases in between. The CDR3 covers 16 residues.